This record concerns one T cell receptor (beta chain) sequence. Produced via immunoSEQ multiplex PCR; TCRdb's table is partial and in-frame only. The top ten clones hold about 5% of a sample with some 150,000 clones, approximately 92% of them seen once. This sample is part of a study of T cell responses to AZD1222 COVID-19 vaccine. The CDR3 length is 15 residues. CDR1 is MDHEN, CDR2 SYDVKM, per germline. Trimming took off 4 bases at V and 1 base at J, with 13 bases between the two ends. The V and J genes are TRBV28 and TRBJ1-1; D not certain. The source was peripheral blood, collected on day 0 of AZD1222 vaccination. This TCR came from an adult in good health. CDR3 bases: TGTGCCAGCAGTTCTCGTTTTGAAGGGAACACTGAAGCTTTCTTT. This encodes CASSSRFEGNTEAFF.